This T cell receptor beta chain was sequenced for a study of shared clonotypes between healthy human individuals. Study-wide context: Each donor's CD8 memory used one plate, CD8 naive two, each CD4 subset three.

The donors, all of them Caucasian adults, lived in Nashville, Tennessee. Libraries were prepared by immunoSEQ multiplex PCR; TCRdb keeps only in-frame clonotypes and omits some of them. The sample includes roughly 1 million clones, around 74% of them seen just once. The CDR3 totals 14 residues. The V segment lost 4 bases and the J segment 6 bases; nucleotides outside the gene matches: 5. Germline loops: CDR1 MNHEY, CDR2 SVGAGI. The chain joins TRBV6-5 to TRBJ1-1; 10 nucleotides line up with TRBD1. The origin of this receptor is a young man in good health. Sequenced: memory CD4+ T cells sorted from blood. Subset meaning: CD45RA-negative fraction. The CDR3 loop reads CASSLGQGRAEAFF. The CDR3 coding sequence is TGTGCCAGCAGTTTGGGACAGGGGAGGGCTGAAGCTTTCTTT.